A selection of T cell receptor beta chains follows, all from one sample in a study of CD8+ T cells in alopecia areata. Sequencing used immunoSEQ multiplex PCR; TCRdb keeps in-frame clones, though not all of them. The sample lists about 190,000 clones; under 60% were seen once. Source: CD8+ T cells sorted from blood, taken at week 24, from a patient treated with tofacitinib. These receptors came from a human donor with alopecia areata. CDR3s include the opening cysteine and the closing phenylalanine or tryptophan. D genes are given only for firm matches. Expanded clones get a size class; other rows say once, few or many, or leave the size out.

v_gene: TRBV20-1
d_gene: .
abundance: .
j_gene: TRBJ1-4
CDR3nt: TGCAGTGCCCTGGACAGAAAACTGTTTTTT
CDR3aa: CSALDRKLFF

v_gene: TRBV30
d_gene: .
abundance: .
j_gene: TRBJ1-3
CDR3nt: TGTGCCTGGGGGAACTCTGGAAACACCATATATTTT
CDR3aa: CAWGNSGNTIYF

v_gene: TRBV6-5
d_gene: .
abundance: .
j_gene: TRBJ1-2
CDR3nt: TGTGCCAGCAGTTACGGTCCGTTCAGGGATGGCTACACCTTC
CDR3aa: CASSYGPFRDGYTF

v_gene: TRBV7-9
d_gene: .
abundance: .
j_gene: TRBJ1-5
CDR3nt: TGTGCCAGCAGCCTAGGACAGACAAATCAGCCCCAGCATTTT
CDR3aa: CASSLGQTNQPQHF

v_gene: TRBV9
d_gene: .
abundance: .
j_gene: TRBJ1-2
CDR3nt: TGTGCCAGCAGCCTTGCGGGGGGGCCGAACTATGGCTACACCTTC
CDR3aa: CASSLAGGPNYGYTF

v_gene: TRBV4-1
d_gene: .
abundance: .
j_gene: TRBJ1-2
CDR3nt: TGCGCCAGCAGTCGGGCCTTAACTAACTATGGCTACACCTTC
CDR3aa: CASSRALTNYGYTF

v_gene: TRBV15
d_gene: .
abundance: once
j_gene: TRBJ1-3
CDR3nt: TGTGCCACCAGCATAGGCAGCGGGGCAGGAAACACCATATATTTT
CDR3aa: CATSIGSGAGNTIYF

v_gene: TRBV9
d_gene: TRBD2
abundance: .
j_gene: TRBJ2-3
CDR3nt: TGTGCCAGCAGCGGGAGCGCGGGGGGGGCAGATACGCAGTATTTT
CDR3aa: CASSGSAGGADTQYF

v_gene: TRBV28
d_gene: TRBD1
abundance: once
j_gene: TRBJ2-7
CDR3nt: TGTGCCAGCAGTATCCCGCCGAGGGACAGGGGGGACTACGAGCAGTACTTC
CDR3aa: CASSIPPRDRGDYEQYF

v_gene: TRBV18
d_gene: .
abundance: .
j_gene: TRBJ1-1
CDR3nt: TGTGCCAGCTCACCGGGCAGGGGCAGGCGGAACACTGAAGCTTTCTTT
CDR3aa: CASSPGRGRRNTEAFF

v_gene: TRBV29-1
d_gene: TRBD2
abundance: .
j_gene: TRBJ2-7
CDR3nt: TGCAGCGTTGAAGTTAGGAGCGGGGGCCTCCCCTACGAGCAGTACTTC
CDR3aa: CSVEVRSGGLPYEQYF

v_gene: TRBV6-6
d_gene: TRBD1
abundance: few
j_gene: TRBJ2-2
CDR3nt: TGTGCCAGCAGTCAATTGACAGGGGTGGCCGGGGAGCTGTTTTTT
CDR3aa: CASSQLTGVAGELFF

v_gene: TRBV4-1
d_gene: .
abundance: .
j_gene: TRBJ2-1
CDR3nt: TGCGCCAGCAGCCAAGGTCGAGGTGTCGATGAGCAGTTCTTC
CDR3aa: CASSQGRGVDEQFF

v_gene: TRBV7-2
d_gene: .
abundance: .
j_gene: TRBJ2-2
CDR3nt: TGTGCCAGCAGCTTAGTAGAGCCCGGGGAGCTGTTTTTT
CDR3aa: CASSLVEPGELFF

v_gene: TRBV6-5
d_gene: .
abundance: once
j_gene: TRBJ2-2
CDR3nt: TGTGCCAGCAGTCTTCGACAGGTCGGCACCGGGGAGCTGTTTTTT
CDR3aa: CASSLRQVGTGELFF

v_gene: TRBV11-1
d_gene: .
abundance: .
j_gene: TRBJ2-1
CDR3nt: TGTGCCAGCCGGACTTTCTACAATGAGCAGTTCTTC
CDR3aa: CASRTFYNEQFF

v_gene: TRBV27
d_gene: TRBD1
abundance: .
j_gene: TRBJ1-2
CDR3nt: TGTGCCAGCAGACAGGGGAACGGGGCGGACGGCTACACCTTC
CDR3aa: CASRQGNGADGYTF

v_gene: TRBV7-2
d_gene: TRBD1
abundance: few
j_gene: TRBJ1-2
CDR3nt: TGTGCCAGCAGCTCCCTCCGGGACAGATTCTATGGCTACACCTTC
CDR3aa: CASSSLRDRFYGYTF

v_gene: TRBV12-5
d_gene: .
abundance: .
j_gene: TRBJ1-2
CDR3nt: TGTGCTAGTGGTTTGGCCGGATACTATGGCTACACCTTC
CDR3aa: CASGLAGYYGYTF

v_gene: TRBV10-3
d_gene: .
abundance: few
j_gene: TRBJ2-5
CDR3nt: TGTGCCATCAGAGATCTCGACGTCCAAGAGACCCAGTACTTC
CDR3aa: CAIRDLDVQETQYF

v_gene: TRBV5-6
d_gene: .
abundance: .
j_gene: TRBJ2-2
CDR3nt: TGTGCCAGCAGCTTTGGGACCACCGGGGAGCTGTTTTTT
CDR3aa: CASSFGTTGELFF

v_gene: TRBV5-6
d_gene: .
abundance: .
j_gene: TRBJ1-2
CDR3nt: TGTGCCAGCAGCTTGGGGAACAGCAACTATGGCTACACCTTC
CDR3aa: CASSLGNSNYGYTF

v_gene: TRBV6-5
d_gene: .
abundance: .
j_gene: TRBJ2-1
CDR3nt: TGTGCCAGCAGTTACGGGGGGACCCCCAATGAGCAGTTCTTC
CDR3aa: CASSYGGTPNEQFF

v_gene: TRBV13
d_gene: .
abundance: .
j_gene: TRBJ2-1
CDR3nt: TGTGCCAGCAGCTTACAGGGGGAGCGGCGGGGTCCCTACAATGAGCAGTTCTTC
CDR3aa: CASSLQGERRGPYNEQFF

v_gene: TRBV30
d_gene: .
abundance: .
j_gene: TRBJ2-7
CDR3nt: TGTGCCTGGAGGGAGCCCAGAGGGTTGGGCGAGCAGTACTTC
CDR3aa: CAWREPRGLGEQYF

v_gene: TRBV10-3
d_gene: .
abundance: .
j_gene: TRBJ1-1
CDR3nt: TGTGCCATCATGCCAGGCGCCGGGGAAGCTTTCTTT
CDR3aa: CAIMPGAGEAFF

v_gene: TRBV30
d_gene: .
abundance: .
j_gene: TRBJ2-7
CDR3nt: TGTGCCTGGTCTTACAGGGACGACGAGCAGTACTTC
CDR3aa: CAWSYRDDEQYF

v_gene: TRBV4-2
d_gene: .
abundance: once
j_gene: TRBJ2-5
CDR3nt: TGTGCCAGCAGCCAAGACCCTGGGTTGGGGGAGACCCAGTACTTC
CDR3aa: CASSQDPGLGETQYF

v_gene: TRBV11-2
d_gene: .
abundance: .
j_gene: TRBJ2-6
CDR3nt: TGTGCCAGCAGCATGAGACAGAATCAAAACTCTGGGGCCAACGTCCTGACTTTC
CDR3aa: CASSMRQNQNSGANVLTF

v_gene: TRBV27
d_gene: TRBD1
abundance: .
j_gene: TRBJ2-7
CDR3nt: TGTGCCAGCAGTGGGACAGGGGGCGAGCAGTACTTC
CDR3aa: CASSGTGGEQYF

v_gene: TRBV27
d_gene: TRBD1
abundance: .
j_gene: TRBJ1-2
CDR3nt: TGTGCCAGCAGTTTAGGGACAGGATATGGCTACACCTTC
CDR3aa: CASSLGTGYGYTF

v_gene: TRBV30
d_gene: TRBD1
abundance: .
j_gene: TRBJ1-5
CDR3nt: TGTGCCTGGGGTACAGGGGGGAATCAGCCCCAGCATTTT
CDR3aa: CAWGTGGNQPQHF

v_gene: TRBV29-1
d_gene: .
abundance: few
j_gene: TRBJ2-1
CDR3nt: TGCAGCGTGATCCTCAATGAGCAGTTCTTC
CDR3aa: CSVILNEQFF

v_gene: TRBV18
d_gene: .
abundance: .
j_gene: TRBJ2-5
CDR3nt: TGTGCCAGCTCACCATCGGAAAATCAAGAGACCCAGTACTTC
CDR3aa: CASSPSENQETQYF

v_gene: TRBV30
d_gene: .
abundance: few
j_gene: TRBJ2-1
CDR3nt: TGTGCCTGGGACCGAGGAAATTACAATGAGCAGTTCTTC
CDR3aa: CAWDRGNYNEQFF

v_gene: TRBV27
d_gene: .
abundance: .
j_gene: TRBJ1-5
CDR3nt: TGTGCCAGCAAGGGCGGGAGCGGGCCCCAGCATTTT
CDR3aa: CASKGGSGPQHF

v_gene: TRBV9
d_gene: TRBD1
abundance: .
j_gene: TRBJ2-5
CDR3nt: TGTGCCAGCAGCGTAGGGACAGGGGGCATGGAGACCCAGTACTTC
CDR3aa: CASSVGTGGMETQYF

v_gene: TRBV29-1
d_gene: TRBD1
abundance: .
j_gene: TRBJ2-1
CDR3nt: TGCAGCGTTACAGGGGGCAATGAGCAGTTCTTC
CDR3aa: CSVTGGNEQFF

v_gene: TRBV29-1
d_gene: .
abundance: .
j_gene: TRBJ2-5
CDR3nt: TGCAGCGTTCCGGGCCTAAACTTGGGGACCCAGTACTTC
CDR3aa: CSVPGLNLGTQYF

v_gene: TRBV9
d_gene: .
abundance: .
j_gene: TRBJ2-2
CDR3nt: TGTGCCAGCAGCGCACGATGGGGGATCGGGGAGCTGTTTTTT
CDR3aa: CASSARWGIGELFF

v_gene: TRBV7-9
d_gene: .
abundance: .
j_gene: TRBJ2-7
CDR3nt: TGTGCCAGCAGCGCTGACCGCTACCCTTCCTACGAGCAGTACTTC
CDR3aa: CASSADRYPSYEQYF

v_gene: TRBV4-2
d_gene: .
abundance: once
j_gene: TRBJ1-1
CDR3nt: TGTGCCAGCAGCCAAGAGGGGCAGGCCACGAATTTGGGGGACACTGAAGCTTTCTTT
CDR3aa: CASSQEGQATNLGDTEAFF

v_gene: TRBV6-5
d_gene: TRBD1
abundance: .
j_gene: TRBJ1-5
CDR3nt: TGTGCCAGCAAAAGGACAGGCCCCAATCAGCCCCAGCATTTT
CDR3aa: CASKRTGPNQPQHF

v_gene: TRBV5-1
d_gene: TRBD1
abundance: .
j_gene: TRBJ1-1
CDR3nt: TGCGCCAGCAGCTTCGCAGGGGGCCGGTTGAACACTGAAGCTTTCTTT
CDR3aa: CASSFAGGRLNTEAFF

v_gene: TRBV5-1
d_gene: .
abundance: few
j_gene: TRBJ2-1
CDR3nt: TGCGCCAGCAGCCAATACACCTACAATGAGCAGTTCTTC
CDR3aa: CASSQYTYNEQFF

v_gene: TRBV10-3
d_gene: TRBD1
abundance: few
j_gene: TRBJ2-7
CDR3nt: TGTGCCATCAGCAAGGACAGGGACACCTACGAGCAGTACTTC
CDR3aa: CAISKDRDTYEQYF

v_gene: TRBV27
d_gene: TRBD1
abundance: few
j_gene: TRBJ1-4
CDR3nt: TGTGCCAGCAGTCGAGGGACAGGGGGTGAAAAACTGTTTTTT
CDR3aa: CASSRGTGGEKLFF

v_gene: TRBV27
d_gene: TRBD1
abundance: few
j_gene: TRBJ1-1
CDR3nt: TGTGCCAGCAGCAAAGGGACAGCGAACACTGAAGCTTTCTTT
CDR3aa: CASSKGTANTEAFF

v_gene: TRBV27
d_gene: .
abundance: once
j_gene: TRBJ1-5
CDR3nt: TGTGCCAGCAGTTTATGGGGACCTTATAGCAATCAGCCCCAGCATTTT
CDR3aa: CASSLWGPYSNQPQHF